This is a list of T cell receptor beta chains from one sample in a study of blood T cell repertoires in COVID-19. Produced via immunoSEQ multiplex PCR; TCRdb's table is partial and in-frame only. In the table there are some 150,000 clones, more than 65% of which are singletons. What was sequenced was peripheral blood. These receptor sequences come from a human donor with acute or convalescent COVID-19. The donor label of this sample is uncertain. The CDR3 runs from the conserved cysteine through the conserved F or W. Expanded clones get a size class; other rows say once, few or many, or leave the size out.

>TRBV2|TRBJ1-2|.
CASSGEVRANYGYTF
>TRBV5-1|TRBJ2-2|.
CASSLRGGPGTGELFF
>TRBV28|TRBJ1-3|.
CAAAGGFSGNTIYF
>TRBV5-4|TRBJ2-2|.
CASSLRTGNTGELFF
>TRBV6-5|TRBJ2-1|.
CASSQPGEQFF
>TRBV5-6|TRBJ2-5|.
CASSPDMGETQYF
>TRBV25-1|TRBJ1-2|few
CASSGYRGPGYGYTF
>TRBV10-3|TRBJ2-7|.
CAISVREMDEQYF
>TRBV28|TRBJ2-5|.
CASSARTSGTIETQYF
>TRBV9|TRBJ1-2|.
CASSPSGTVFGYTF
>TRBV5-1|TRBJ2-7|.
CASSGLQTSEQYF
>TRBV6-5|TRBJ1-6|.
CASSYSTGGGSPLHF
>TRBV1|TRBJ1-1|once
CTSSLRQLMNTEAFF
>TRBV19|TRBJ1-2|.
CASSMGGGINYGYTF
>TRBV7-2|TRBJ1-5|.
CASSLRQGSNQPQHF
>TRBV7-2|TRBJ2-5|.
CASSPFTGTTGGETQYF
>TRBV9|TRBJ2-7|.
CASSFGGGAYEQYF
>TRBV5-4|TRBJ1-1|.
CASSPSLGNTEAFF
>TRBV6-5|TRBJ1-4|.
CASRAGTGYEKLFF
>TRBV27|TRBJ1-1|.
CASSLRQGAGTEAFF
>TRBV19|TRBJ2-7|.
CASSDIGLQYF
>TRBV19|TRBJ2-7|.
CASSIGTSGAYEQYF
>TRBV19|TRBJ2-2|.
CASSSGTNTGELFF
>TRBV7-3|TRBJ2-3|.
CASSYLALSSTDTQYF
>TRBV3-1/TRBV3-2|TRBJ2-2|.
CASSPDSLTGELFF
>TRBV14|TRBJ1-6|.
CASSQATGSPNSPLHF
>TRBV4-1|TRBJ1-2|.
CASGMTGGNGYTF
>TRBV21-1|TRBJ1-5|.
CASRTLRERSNQPQHF
>TRBV27|TRBJ1-1|many
CASSSRYRGGAEAFF
>TRBV9|TRBJ1-1|once
CASSPRQGLLNTEAFF
>TRBV28|TRBJ1-2|.
CASSPFQAGGYTF
>TRBV9|TRBJ1-1|once
CASSVGQGAPEAFF
>TRBV5-1|TRBJ2-1|.
CASSLGQGGPSEQFF
>TRBV7-9|TRBJ1-2|.
CASSLVGRNYGYTF
>TRBV30|TRBJ1-5|.
CAWSVTGYEPQHF
>TRBV19|TRBJ2-3|.
CASSGREFGTDTQYF
>TRBV6-5|TRBJ2-1|.
CATTIQGGRGEQFF
>TRBV6-5|TRBJ1-4|.
CASSYRGREKLFF
>TRBV6-6|TRBJ1-4|.
CASSYSRGGLGEKLFF
>TRBV7-7|TRBJ2-3|.
CASSQGASTDTQYF
>TRBV10-1|TRBJ2-3|.
CASSAGGTDTQYF
>TRBV3-1/TRBV3-2|TRBJ1-2|once
CASSLRTGRGYGYTF
>TRBV29-1|TRBJ1-3|.
CSVVGLNTIYF
>TRBV18|TRBJ1-6|.
CASSPSGEGTSPLHF
>TRBV7-9|TRBJ2-7|.
CASSPKDRSYEQYF
>TRBV3-1/TRBV3-2|TRBJ1-2|.
CASSQDGQGARNYGYTF
>TRBV5-1|TRBJ1-3|.
CASSFSGDSGNTIYF
>TRBV9|TRBJ2-3|.
CASSVAPGQGAQDTQYF
>TRBV10-1|TRBJ1-5|.
CASSPTGQNQPQHF
>TRBV4-1|TRBJ2-7|many
CASSQTLLRGPTGQYF
>TRBV9|TRBJ2-5|.
CASSSGGGYQETQYF
>TRBV10-3|TRBJ2-5|.
CAIDGGGGTQYF
>TRBV29-1|TRBJ1-3|.
CSVEGLTGVGNTIYF